The rows below give T cell receptor beta chains drawn from one sample of a study of T cell therapy after organ transplantation. These TCRs' antigens remain unknown. Generated by immunoSEQ multiplex PCR, the TCRdb table keeps only in-frame clones and is missing some. In the table there are over 45,000 clones, less than 95% of which are singletons. The sample consisted of CD8+ T cells from blood, taken before autologous CMV-specific T cell therapy. The source of these receptors is a human patient who had received a solid organ transplant and had CMV disease. Both conserved end residues are part of each CDR3. A D gene is named only where the DNA matches it firmly. Some rows mark clone size as missing; the rest say once, few, many or name a class of expanded clone.

D gene	V gene	clone size	J gene	CDR3 DNA	CDR3 protein
-	TRBV30	-	TRBJ1-1	TGTGCCTGGAGTCTCGGCGGGAACACTGAAGCTTTCTTT	CAWSLGGNTEAFF
-	TRBV2	-	TRBJ1-4	TGTGCCACCATCCCCCGGGACACAGCTAATGAAAAACTGTTTTTT	CATIPRDTANEKLFF
-	TRBV2	-	TRBJ2-3	TGTGCCAGCTTAGACTTACCCACAGATACGCAGTATTTT	CASLDLPTDTQYF
-	TRBV5-8	-	TRBJ2-1	TGTGCCAGCAGCTTCCCCATGGGGATTTCCTACAATGAGCAGTTCTTC	CASSFPMGISYNEQFF
-	TRBV5-1	-	TRBJ2-6	TGCGCCAGCAGCGCCAGGGTCAGACCTGGTGGGGCCAACGTCCTGACTTTC	CASSARVRPGGANVLTF
-	TRBV7-9	-	TRBJ1-6	TGTGCCAGCAGCCTGGGGAACTCACCCCTCCACTTT	CASSLGNSPLHF
-	TRBV6-1	-	TRBJ1-6	TGTGCCAGCAGTGAGGAGGGGAGCTCCTATAATTCACCCCTCCACTTT	CASSEEGSSYNSPLHF
-	TRBV29-1	-	TRBJ2-1	TGCAGCGTCGTCTTTGGAGTTGGGCAGTTCTTC	CSVVFGVGQFF
-	TRBV6-5	-	TRBJ2-7	TGTGCCAGCAGTTACTCGACAGGCCAGAGCTCCTACGAGCAGTACTTC	CASSYSTGQSSYEQYF
-	TRBV2	-	TRBJ2-2	TGTGCCAGCAGACGTGTATTCCAGAACACCGGGGAGCTGTTTTTT	CASRRVFQNTGELFF
TRBD1	TRBV19	-	TRBJ1-5	TGTGCCAGTAGTATAAGAAGACAGGGGGCAAAACAGCCCCAGCATTTT	CASSIRRQGAKQPQHF
-	TRBV15	-	TRBJ2-3	TGTGCCACCAGCGGAGAGAAGACGGGGAGCACAGATACGCAGTATTTT	CATSGEKTGSTDTQYF
-	TRBV28	-	TRBJ1-1	TGTGCCAGCAGTTTCGTGTCTGAAGCTTTCTTT	CASSFVSEAFF
-	TRBV30	-	TRBJ2-2	TGTGCCTACGTGGGACACCCCGCGAACACCGGGGAGCTGTTTTTT	CAYVGHPANTGELFF
-	TRBV29-1	-	TRBJ2-4	TGCAGCGTTGAAGACGTAGAGTCCAGCCCAAACATTCAGTACTTC	CSVEDVESSPNIQYF
TRBD2	TRBV6-5	-	TRBJ2-5	TGTGCCAGCAGTTACGGCGGGGGGGTACAAGAGACCCAGTACTTC	CASSYGGGVQETQYF
-	TRBV5-8	-	TRBJ2-1	TGTGCCAGCAGCCTGGGACTGGCGAACAATGAGCAGTTCTTC	CASSLGLANNEQFF
-	TRBV5-1	-	TRBJ2-7	TGCGCCAGCAGCTTGAGTCGGAGCTACGAGCAGTACTTC	CASSLSRSYEQYF
TRBD2	TRBV6-5	-	TRBJ2-1	TGTGCCAGCAAGACTAGCGGGGAAGGCAATGAGCAGTTCTTC	CASKTSGEGNEQFF
-	TRBV27	-	TRBJ1-2	TGTGCCAGCTCCATGGACATAGCATATGGCTACACCTTC	CASSMDIAYGYTF
-	TRBV9	-	TRBJ1-4	TGTGCCAGCAGCGTAGGGGCACCTTACAATGAAAAACTGTTTTTT	CASSVGAPYNEKLFF
-	TRBV7-6	-	TRBJ1-4	TGTGCCAGCAGCTTAGGATCACAGAATGAAAAACTGTTTTTT	CASSLGSQNEKLFF
-	TRBV15	-	TRBJ2-6	TGTGCCACCCGGCATGGGGCCAACGTCCTGACTTTC	CATRHGANVLTF
-	TRBV6-5	-	TRBJ2-2	TGTGCCAGCAGCCACGACGGGCAGAACACCGGGGAGCTGTTTTTT	CASSHDGQNTGELFF
-	TRBV7-9	-	TRBJ1-1	TGTGCCAGCAGCTCCCGGACCGTAGAAGCTTTCTTT	CASSSRTVEAFF
TRBD2	TRBV6-6	-	TRBJ2-7	TGTGCCAGCAGTATCCTAGCGGGAGACTCCTACGAGCAGTACTTC	CASSILAGDSYEQYF
-	TRBV5-4	-	TRBJ1-5	TGTGCCAGCAGCTTGGCAGAGAGCAATCAGCCCCAGCATTTT	CASSLAESNQPQHF
TRBD1	TRBV5-4	-	TRBJ2-7	TGTGCCAGCAGCTACGGGACAGGGGGCTACGAGCAGTACTTC	CASSYGTGGYEQYF
-	TRBV11-2	-	TRBJ2-1	TGTGCCAGCAGCTTAGTTTTCCAGAACCTCAATGAGCAGTTCTTC	CASSLVFQNLNEQFF
-	TRBV2	-	TRBJ1-3	TGTGCCAGCAGTGAAGCGCTTGATAACTCTGGAAACACCATATATTTT	CASSEALDNSGNTIYF
TRBD2	TRBV27	-	TRBJ2-7	TGTGCCAGCAGATTCGGGACTAGCGGATCCTACGAGCAGTACTTC	CASRFGTSGSYEQYF
-	TRBV2	-	TRBJ1-5	TGTGCCAGCAACAAGAGGGTCGGTAAGGCTAATCAGCCCCAGCATTTT	CASNKRVGKANQPQHF
TRBD2	TRBV7-2	-	TRBJ2-7	TGTGCCAGCAGCTCACCCGGGGGGGCTACCTACGAGCAGTACTTC	CASSSPGGATYEQYF
-	TRBV5-6	-	TRBJ1-2	TGTGCCAGCAGCTTAGTGGCCGGGCGGGATGGCTACACCTTC	CASSLVAGRDGYTF
-	TRBV19	-	TRBJ1-2	TGTGCCAGTAACCCTACGGACAGTTTCGGGGGCTACACCTTC	CASNPTDSFGGYTF
TRBD2	TRBV4-1	-	TRBJ2-7	TGCGCCAGCAGCCAAGCTAGCGGGGGAGAGCAGTACTTC	CASSQASGGEQYF
-	TRBV4-3	-	TRBJ1-1	TGCGCCAGCAGCCAGCAGACAGCTATGAACACTGAAGCTTTCTTT	CASSQQTAMNTEAFF
TRBD2	TRBV11-2	-	TRBJ2-1	TGTGCCAGCAGCCGAGGGACTAGCGGCTCCTACAATGAGCAGTTCTTC	CASSRGTSGSYNEQFF
TRBD2	TRBV2	-	TRBJ2-1	TGTGCCGCCTCCCGCCTGACTAGCGGGGGGGTATTTTACAATGAGCAGTTCTTC	CAASRLTSGGVFYNEQFF
-	TRBV13	-	TRBJ1-3	TGTGCCAGCAGCTATGGACGGCGGGAATCTGGAAACACCATATATTTT	CASSYGRRESGNTIYF
TRBD1	TRBV7-2	-	TRBJ2-7	TGTGCCAGCAGCTTAGGGACAGGGGGCTTTTACGAGCAGTACTTC	CASSLGTGGFYEQYF
TRBD1	TRBV27	-	TRBJ1-4	TGTGCCAGCGGATATCAGGGGGCGATTTTACAACTGTTTTTT	CASGYQGAILQLFF
-	TRBV15	-	TRBJ2-7	TGTGCCACCAGCCCCACACCCTCATACTACGAGCAGTACTTC	CATSPTPSYYEQYF
-	TRBV19	-	TRBJ1-5	TGTGCCAGTAACCCCGGGACACCTTACCGAGGGGAGCCCCAGCATTTT	CASNPGTPYRGEPQHF
-	TRBV7-9	-	TRBJ1-4	TGTGCCAGCAGCCGTGCCGGGACCTTGAATGAAAAACTGTTTTTT	CASSRAGTLNEKLFF
-	TRBV2	-	TRBJ2-1	TGTGCCAGCAGTGGTTGGACTTCTTATAGCGGGACAGGATTGAATGAGCAGTTCTTC	CASSGWTSYSGTGLNEQFF
-	TRBV6-5	-	TRBJ2-7	TGTGCCAGCAGTTATCCCGGCCCCAACGAGCAGTACTTC	CASSYPGPNEQYF
-	TRBV9	-	TRBJ2-6	TGTGCCAGCAGCGACCTCTATCAAGGCTCTGGGGCCAACGTCCTGACTTTC	CASSDLYQGSGANVLTF
-	TRBV30	-	TRBJ1-1	TGTGCCTGGAGTGAGGGGCAGGTGAACACTGAAGCTTTCTTT	CAWSEGQVNTEAFF
-	TRBV9	-	TRBJ2-2	TGTGCCAGCAGCGCTCATCAGGGTCCTCCGGCCGGGGAGCTGTTTTTT	CASSAHQGPPAGELFF
TRBD1	TRBV27	-	TRBJ2-2	TGTGCCAGCAGTTCTGGCCGGGACAGGGGGCGGTTGGACACCGGGGAGCTGTTTTTT	CASSSGRDRGRLDTGELFF
TRBD1	TRBV9	once	TRBJ2-7	TGTGCCAGCAGCGTAGCAGGGGGACGCTCCTACGAGCAGTACTTC	CASSVAGGRSYEQYF
TRBD1	TRBV30	once	TRBJ1-2	TGTGCCTGGAGTTTAGGGACAGGGAACTATGGCTACACCTTC	CAWSLGTGNYGYTF
-	TRBV15	-	TRBJ1-2	TGTGCCACCAGCATGCTACCCTATCAACAGGTCTATGGCTACACCTTC	CATSMLPYQQVYGYTF